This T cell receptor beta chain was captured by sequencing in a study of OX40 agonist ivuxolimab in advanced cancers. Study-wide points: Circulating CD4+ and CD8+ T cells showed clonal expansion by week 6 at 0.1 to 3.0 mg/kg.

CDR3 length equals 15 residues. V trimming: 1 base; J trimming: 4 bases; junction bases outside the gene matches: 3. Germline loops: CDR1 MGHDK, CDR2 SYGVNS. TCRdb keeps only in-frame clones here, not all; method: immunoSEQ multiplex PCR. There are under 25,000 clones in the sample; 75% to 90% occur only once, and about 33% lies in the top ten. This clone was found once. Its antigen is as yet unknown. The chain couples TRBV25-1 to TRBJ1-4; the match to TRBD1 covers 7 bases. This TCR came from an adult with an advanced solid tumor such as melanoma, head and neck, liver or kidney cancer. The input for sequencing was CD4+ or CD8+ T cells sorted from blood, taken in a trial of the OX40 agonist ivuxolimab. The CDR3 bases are TGTGCCAGCAGTGAATTGGACAGGAATAATGAAAAACTGTTTTTT. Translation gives CASSELDRNNEKLFF.